This is a list of T cell receptor beta chains from one sample in a study of CD8+ T cells in alopecia areata. TCRdb's table, derived via immunoSEQ multiplex PCR, lists solely in-frame clones and lacks some. The sample shows 250,000 or so clones, under 80% of them seen only once. Sequenced material: CD4+ T cells sorted from blood, taken at week 0. The receptors come from a human donor with alopecia areata. Each CDR3 is given with its conserved first and last residue. The D gene is left open where the match is weak. Clone size is given for some rows only: seen once, a few or many times, or a class if the clone is expanded.

TGCGCCAGCAGCTTGACCTCCGGGACAGGGACTGAAGCTTTCTTT CASSLTSGTGTEAFF TRBD1 . TRBJ1-1 TRBV5-1
TGTGGGGCTGCCGTCGGGACTAGCGGGGGCGAGACCCAGTACTTC CGAAVGTSGGETQYF TRBD2 . TRBJ2-5 TRBV30
TGCAGCGTGACACAGGGTAGGGCGGTGCAGTACTTC CSVTQGRAVQYF . . TRBJ2-7 TRBV29-1
TGTGCCTGGATGACCCAAGAGACCCAGTACTTC CAWMTQETQYF . . TRBJ2-5 TRBV30
TGTGCCAGCAGCGTAGGGCAGGGGGCCTACGAGCAGTACTTC CASSVGQGAYEQYF TRBD1 . TRBJ2-7 TRBV9
TGTGCCAGCAGGGCCAGCTCCTATAATTCACCCCTCCACTTT CASRASSYNSPLHF . . TRBJ1-6 TRBV2
TGCAGTGCTAGATTTCGGGAGACCCAGTACTTC CSARFRETQYF . . TRBJ2-5 TRBV20-1
TGCAGCGTGGCCGGGACTAGTTACAATGAGCAGTTCTTC CSVAGTSYNEQFF TRBD2 . TRBJ2-1 TRBV29-1
TGTGCTAGTGGTTTGGTACTGCGAGGAAGCACCGGGGAGCTGTTTTTT CASGLVLRGSTGELFF . . TRBJ2-2 TRBV12-5
TGCAGCGTTGGGCAGGGGAGGTCCAAAAACATTCAGTACTTC CSVGQGRSKNIQYF . . TRBJ2-4 TRBV29-1
TGTGCCAGCAGCACCCAGGGGAACACTGAAGCTTTCTTT CASSTQGNTEAFF . . TRBJ1-1 TRBV9
TGCAGCGTTGGGCCCAGGGGGCTCCACGAGCAGTACTTC CSVGPRGLHEQYF TRBD1 . TRBJ2-7 TRBV29-1
TGTGCCAGCAGCGTAGGTACAGGGGAAGCTTTCTTT CASSVGTGEAFF . . TRBJ1-1 TRBV9
TGTGCCACCAGCAGAGAGAGGAGTACTGAAGCTTTCTTT CATSRERSTEAFF . few TRBJ1-1 TRBV15
TGTGCCATCACCGGGAGCTCCTACAATGAGCAGTTCTTC CAITGSSYNEQFF . . TRBJ2-1 TRBV10-3
TGTGCCTGGAGTGGAAAATCCACAGATACGCAGTATTTT CAWSGKSTDTQYF . . TRBJ2-3 TRBV30
TGTGCCTGGATCGCCACTGAAGCTTTCTTT CAWIATEAFF . . TRBJ1-1 TRBV30
TGCAGCGATAGCGGACCCACAGAGACCCAGTACTTC CSDSGPTETQYF . . TRBJ2-5 TRBV29-1
TGTGCTAGTGGTTTGACAGGGGGCGCTGGGGCCAACGTCCTGACTTTC CASGLTGGAGANVLTF TRBD1 . TRBJ2-6 TRBV12-5
TGTGCCTGGAGTGCAGGGGAGTATGGCTACACCTTC CAWSAGEYGYTF . . TRBJ1-2 TRBV30
TGTGCCAGCAGCCCAGAGGGGGCACTCCATGGCTACACCTTC CASSPEGALHGYTF TRBD1 . TRBJ1-2 TRBV4-2
TGTGCCAGCAGCTTAGAGGGGCGCTATGGCTACACCTTC CASSLEGRYGYTF . . TRBJ1-2 TRBV7-9
TGTGCCACCAGCAGTCGACATCTGGAGACCCAGTACTTC CATSSRHLETQYF . . TRBJ2-5 TRBV15
TGCGCCAGCAGCCAAGATCCGAGACAGAACTATGGCTACACCTTC CASSQDPRQNYGYTF . once TRBJ1-2 TRBV4-3
TGTGCCACCAGCAGGGACACCGTAAACTATGGCTACACCTTC CATSRDTVNYGYTF . . TRBJ1-2 TRBV15
TGTGCCACCAGCCCAACAGGGGACTCCTCGTACAATGAGCAGTTCTTC CATSPTGDSSYNEQFF . once TRBJ2-1 TRBV15
TGCGCCAGCAGCTGGACAGGGGGAGACGAGCAGTACTTC CASSWTGGDEQYF TRBD1 . TRBJ2-7 TRBV5-1
TGTGCCTCCGGGGTGGACCACAACTATGGCTACACCTTC CASGVDHNYGYTF . . TRBJ1-2 TRBV30
TGTGCCAGCAGCCACTTATTCTCCTATAATTCACCCCTCCACTTT CASSHLFSYNSPLHF . few TRBJ1-6 TRBV14